This TCR beta chain was identified in a study of blood T cell repertoires in COVID-19. The overall study: From the United States, Italy and Spain came samples of acute and convalescent COVID-19.

Method: immunoSEQ multiplex PCR; TCRdb's copy keeps in-frame clones and lacks some. The sample lists roughly 250,000 clones; about 80% were seen once. CDR1 and CDR2 from the germline V gene are SGHTA and FQGNSA. The length of the CDR3 is 13 residues. With V trimmed by 3 bases and J by 6 bases, 5 bases remained unmatched. The V call is TRBV7-2, the J call TRBJ2-7, with TRBD1 matching over 7 bases. The TCR originated in a man aged 50 to 59 with active or convalescent COVID-19. The specimen was peripheral blood. Written as DNA, the CDR3 is TGTGCCAGCAGCTTGAGGGGGCAAGGCGAGCAGTACTTC. Translating gives CASSLRGQGEQYF. The complete variable domain, with remaining parts taken from reference TRBV7-2 and TRBJ2-7, reads GAGVSQSPSNKVTEKGKDVELRCDPISGHTALYWYRQSLGQGLEFLIYFQGNSAPDKSGLPSDRFSAERTGGSVSTLTIQRTQQEDSAVYLCASSLRGQGEQYFGPGTRLTVT.